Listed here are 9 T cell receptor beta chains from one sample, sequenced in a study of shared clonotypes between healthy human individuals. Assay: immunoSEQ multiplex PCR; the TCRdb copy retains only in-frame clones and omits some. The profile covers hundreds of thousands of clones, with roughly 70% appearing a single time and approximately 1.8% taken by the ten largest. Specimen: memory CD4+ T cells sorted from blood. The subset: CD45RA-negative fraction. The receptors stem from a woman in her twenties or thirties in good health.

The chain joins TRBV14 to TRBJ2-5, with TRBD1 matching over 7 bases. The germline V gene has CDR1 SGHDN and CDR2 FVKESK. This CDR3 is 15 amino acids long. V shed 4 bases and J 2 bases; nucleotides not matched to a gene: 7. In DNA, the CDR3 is TGTGCCAGCAGCCCCAGACGGGACAGTCAAGAGACCCAGTACTTC. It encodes CASSPRRDSQETQYF.

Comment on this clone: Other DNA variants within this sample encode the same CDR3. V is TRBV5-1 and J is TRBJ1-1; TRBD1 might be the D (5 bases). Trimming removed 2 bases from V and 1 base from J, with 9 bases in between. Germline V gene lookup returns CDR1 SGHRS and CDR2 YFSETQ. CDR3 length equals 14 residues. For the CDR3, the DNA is TGCGCCAGCAGCTTCGGGACGGAGAACACTGAAGCTTTCTTT. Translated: CASSFGTENTEAFF.

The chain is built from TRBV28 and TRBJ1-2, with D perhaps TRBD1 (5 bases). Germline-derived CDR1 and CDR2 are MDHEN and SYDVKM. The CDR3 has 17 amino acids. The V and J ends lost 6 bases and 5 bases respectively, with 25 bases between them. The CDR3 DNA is TGTGCCAGCAGCATCGATGGCCAACACGGGGGGGGATATGGCTACACCTTC. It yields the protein CASSIDGQHGGGYGYTF.

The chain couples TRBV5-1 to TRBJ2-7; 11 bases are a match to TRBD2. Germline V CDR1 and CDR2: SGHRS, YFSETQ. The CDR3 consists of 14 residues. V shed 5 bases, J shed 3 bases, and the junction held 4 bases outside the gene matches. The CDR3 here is CASRQGTSGYEQYF. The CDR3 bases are TGCGCCAGCAGACAGGGGACTAGCGGCTACGAGCAGTACTTC.

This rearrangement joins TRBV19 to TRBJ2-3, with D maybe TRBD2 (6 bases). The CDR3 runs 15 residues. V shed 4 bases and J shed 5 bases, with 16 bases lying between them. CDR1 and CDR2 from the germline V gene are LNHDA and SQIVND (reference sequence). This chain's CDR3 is CASSNGAMGGDTQYF. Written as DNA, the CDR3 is TGTGCCAGTAGTAACGGGGCCATGGGAGGAGATACGCAGTATTTT.

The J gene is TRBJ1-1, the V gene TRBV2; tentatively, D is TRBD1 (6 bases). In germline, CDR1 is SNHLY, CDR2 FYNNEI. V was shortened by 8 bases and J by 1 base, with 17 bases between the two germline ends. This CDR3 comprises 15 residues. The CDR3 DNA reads TGTGCCAGCCGTCAAGTGAGGACAGAGAACACTGAAGCTTTCTTT. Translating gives CASRQVRTENTEAFF.

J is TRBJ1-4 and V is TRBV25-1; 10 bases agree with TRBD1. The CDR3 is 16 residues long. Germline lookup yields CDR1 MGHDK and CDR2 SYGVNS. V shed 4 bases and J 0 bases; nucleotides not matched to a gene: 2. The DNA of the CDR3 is TGTGCCAGCAGTGCGGGGACAGGGGCAACTAATGAAAAACTGTTTTTT. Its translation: CASSAGTGATNEKLFF.

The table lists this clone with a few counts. The CDR3 sequence: CASSGIFQEAFF. Written as DNA, the CDR3 is TGCGCCAGCAGCGGGATTTTCCAAGAAGCTTTCTTT. The chain carries TRBV10-2 and TRBJ1-1; D gene ambiguous. The ends were cut back, 6 bases at V and 8 bases at J, with 13 bases in the middle. Germline V gene lookup returns CDR1 WSHSY and CDR2 SAAADI. There are 12 residues in the CDR3.

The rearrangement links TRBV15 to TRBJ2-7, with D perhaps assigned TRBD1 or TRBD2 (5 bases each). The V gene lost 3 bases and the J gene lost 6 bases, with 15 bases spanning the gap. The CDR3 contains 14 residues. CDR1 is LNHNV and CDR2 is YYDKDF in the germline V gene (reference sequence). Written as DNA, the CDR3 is TGTGCCACCAGCAGCGAGGGGCAGGGTAGCGAGCAGTACTTC. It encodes CATSSEGQGSEQYF.